In its sample, the clone carrying this TCR beta chain was seen a few times. The antigen is unknown. MiXCR, applied by TCRdb to the RACE reads, yields one record per CDR3 protein. The sample yields 190,000 or so distinct CDR3 sequences, around 25% seen once. The time point is: patch test 3, about 24 weeks after DPC sensitization. Treatment: therapeutic diphenylcyclopropenone sensitization with weekly scalp DPC. The CDR3 covers 15 residues. Deletions cut 6 bases from V and 5 bases from J, with 19 bases between. The germline V gene encodes CDR1 MDHEN and CDR2 SYDVKM. The source of the sample is a study of human T cells and chemical hapten exposure. Notes on the study in general: Relative to controls, expanded TCRs formed significantly more large CDR3 similarity clusters. Among TCRs, those above 1 in 1000 frequency were unaffected by DPC sensitization.

The receptor's source is a woman between 40 and 55 years old with alopecia areata. Some clones in this sample may be carry-over from other donors' samples. This specimen consisted of whole blood, obtained in connection with sensitization to the hapten diphenylcyclopropenone (DPC). The rearrangement links TRBV28 to TRBJ1-1; D is unresolved. This CDR3 reads CASRRSTGSRTEAFF. In nucleotides, the CDR3 is TGTGCCAGCAGAAGAAGTACGGGGTCGCGAACTGAAGCTTTCTTT. The full variable domain, its missing parts supplied by reference TRBV28 and TRBJ1-1, is DVKVTQSSRYLVKRTGEKVFLECVQDMDHENMFWYRQDPGLGLRLIYFSYDVKMKEKGDIPEGYSVSREKKERFSLILESASTNQTSMYLCASRRSTGSRTEAFFGQGTRLTVV.